Included here is one T cell receptor (beta chain) sequence, with context. Unique molecular identifiers were built into the TCRbeta library. MiXCR, applied by TCRdb to the PCR reads, yields one record per CDR3 protein. This sample has 500,000 to 600,000 distinct CDR3 sequences, with about a sixth found just once. The germline gives CDR1 SGHAT, CDR2 FQDESV (reference sequence). Trimming took 5 bases from V and 0 from J; bases not matched to a gene: 11. CDR3 length: 19 amino acids. The record originates from a study of T-cell reconstitution after alpha-beta-depleted transplantation in children. This receptor was identified in a human donor who donated a stem cell graft to a child with acute lymphoblastic leukemia. The gene calls are TRBV11-1 and TRBJ2-6, with TRBD2 matching over 9 bases. This sample comprised PBMCs from the stem cell graft donor, obtained from the stem cell graft. The CDR3 DNA follows: TGTGCCAGCAGCGACACCCGTAGCGGGAGTCGCTCTGGGGCCAACGTCCTGACTTTC. It translates to CASSDTRSGSRSGANVLTF.